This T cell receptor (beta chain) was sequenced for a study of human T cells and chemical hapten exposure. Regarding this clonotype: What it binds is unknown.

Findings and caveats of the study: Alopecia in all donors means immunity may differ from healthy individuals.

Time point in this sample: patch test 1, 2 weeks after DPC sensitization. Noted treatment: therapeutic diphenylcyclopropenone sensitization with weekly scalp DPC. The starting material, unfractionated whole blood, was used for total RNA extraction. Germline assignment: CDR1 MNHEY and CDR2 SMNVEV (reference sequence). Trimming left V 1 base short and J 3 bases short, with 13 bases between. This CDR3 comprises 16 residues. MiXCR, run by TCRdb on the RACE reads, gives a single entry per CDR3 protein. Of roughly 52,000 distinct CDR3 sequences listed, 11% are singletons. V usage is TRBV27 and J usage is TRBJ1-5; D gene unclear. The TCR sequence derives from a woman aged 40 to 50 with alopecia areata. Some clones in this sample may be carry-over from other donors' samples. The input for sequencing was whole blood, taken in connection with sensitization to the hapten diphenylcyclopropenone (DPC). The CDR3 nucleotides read TGTGCCAGCAGTTTATTTGGCAGACGACCCAATCAGCCCCAGCATTTT. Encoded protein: CASSLFGRRPNQPQHF.